The 17 T cell receptor beta chains listed next were all sequenced from one sample in a study of T cell repertoires in cytomegalovirus infection. Via MiXCR, TCRdb re-called the reads, giving one row per CDR3 protein. The sample shows about 230,000 distinct CDR3 sequences, approximately 22% of them seen only once. The sample consisted of CD8+ T cells from PBMCs. The receptors were gathered from a human donor in good health (CMV status not recorded). Some clones in this sample may be carry-over from other donors' samples.

The chain employs TRBV28 and TRBJ2-1; TRBD1 might be the D (6 bases). The CDR3 runs to 13 residues. Germline lookup yields CDR1 MDHEN and CDR2 SYDVKM. Between the trimmed V and J ends, which lost 6 bases and 8 bases, there was a span of 14 bases. CDR3 sequence: CASRNRERDEQFF. CDR3 DNA sequence: TGTGCCAGCAGGAACAGGGAACGCGATGAGCAGTTCTTC.

The rearrangement uses TRBV6-5 and TRBJ2-5, with D perhaps matching TRBD1 or TRBD2 (5 bases each). The V and J ends lost 0 bases and 5 bases respectively, with 13 bases between them. CDR3 length equals 15 residues. CDR1 MNHEY and CDR2 SVGAGI come from the germline V gene. CDR3 protein: CASSYSGVKGETQYF. CDR3 coding DNA: TGTGCCAGCAGTTACTCGGGAGTGAAGGGGGAGACCCAGTACTTC.

This chain connects TRBV10-2 to TRBJ1-4; 10 bases are shared with TRBD1. After removal of 7 bases from V and 10 bases from J, the junction contained 9 bases not matched to a gene. The CDR3 runs 14 residues. Germline CDR1 reads WSHSY; CDR2 reads SAAADI. The CDR3, as DNA: TGCGCCAGCAACGCAGGACAGGGGGAAGGAAAACTGTTTTTT. It specifies CASNAGQGEGKLFF.

The chain links TRBV6-5 to TRBJ2-2, with TRBD1 as a possible D gene (5 bases). Deletions cut 0 bases from V and 5 bases from J, with 7 bases between. Per germline, CDR1 MNHEY and CDR2 SVGAGI. This CDR3 contains 14 residues. CDR3 nucleotides: TGTGCCAGCAGTTACTCCTCAGGGACCGGGGAGCTGTTTTTT. This encodes CASSYSSGTGELFF.

This clonotype was counted a few times. The V call is TRBV7-6, the J call TRBJ1-2, with 9 bases matching TRBD1. The CDR3 has 15 amino acids. The germline gives CDR1 SGHVS, CDR2 FNYEAQ. V trimming: 4 bases; J trimming: 3 bases; junction bases outside the gene matches: 6. The CDR3 reads CASSSRQGDYYGYTF. In nucleotides, the CDR3 is TGTGCCAGCAGCTCAAGACAGGGGGATTACTATGGCTACACCTTC.

The rearrangement uses TRBV25-1 and TRBJ2-5, with 8 bases that match TRBD1. J lost 5 bases, V lost 5 bases, and 7 bases had no gene match. The CDR3 extends over 14 amino acids. In germline, CDR1 is MGHDK, CDR2 SYGVNS. The CDR3 protein is CASSLPTGVETQYF. CDR3 coding DNA: TGTGCCAGCAGTCTCCCGACAGGGGTTGAGACCCAGTACTTC.

The rearrangement links TRBV19 to TRBJ2-7; possible D gene TRBD2, 5 bases. The germline CDR1 and CDR2 sequences are LNHDA and SQIVND (reference sequence). Trimming removed 1 base at V and 2 bases at J, with 9 bases between. The CDR3 is 14 residues long. As DNA, the CDR3 is TGTGCCAGTAGTATAGGCGGAGGAGCCTACGAGCAGTACTTC. This gives the protein CASSIGGGAYEQYF.

This clonotype was seen repeatedly, ten times or more. This sequence joins TRBV28 and TRBJ1-6, with D possibly matching TRBD1 (6 bases). The CDR3 runs to 17 residues. V was trimmed by 6 bases and J by 0 bases, leaving 15 bases between them. Looked up from germline, CDR1 is MDHEN and CDR2 is SYDVKM. This CDR3 reads CASSRQEGSSYNSPLHF. For the CDR3, the DNA is TGTGCCAGCAGCCGACAGGAGGGCAGCTCCTATAATTCACCCCTCCACTTT.

This clonotype was detected only a few times. This chain uses TRBV6-2 or TRBV6-3 with TRBJ2-1, with D possibly matching TRBD2 (6 bases). V lost 5 bases, J lost 6 bases, and 17 bases lay in between. Germline V lookup: CDR1 MNHEY, CDR2 SVGEGT. The CDR3 covers 15 residues. As DNA, the CDR3 is TGTGCCAGCAGTCTGGACTATTCCCGTCCCAATGAGCAGTTCTTC. Amino acid sequence: CASSLDYSRPNEQFF.

J is TRBJ2-3 and V is TRBV24-1, with D unresolved. CDR1 is KGHDR and CDR2 is SFDVKD in the germline V gene. Deletions cut 0 bases from V and 10 bases from J, with 4 bases between. The CDR3 covers 11 residues. CDR3 in amino acids: CATSDLSAQYF. The CDR3 nucleotides read TGTGCCACCAGTGATTTGTCTGCGCAGTATTTT.

This clonotype was observed at least ten times. The chain is built from TRBV4-1 and TRBJ1-1; perhaps TRBD1 as D (5 bases). The CDR3 loop spans 15 amino acids. Looked up from germline, CDR1 is MGHRA and CDR2 is YSYEKL. Between the trimmed V and J ends, which lost 5 bases and 4 bases, there was a span of 17 bases. The CDR3 bases are TGCGCCAGCAGCTTCGACCCCCCGGGGGGCACTGAAGCTTTCTTT. Protein product: CASSFDPPGGTEAFF.

The V gene is TRBV28, the J gene TRBJ1-2, with 10 bases lining up with TRBD1. The CDR3 length is 13 residues. The germline V gene encodes CDR1 MDHEN and CDR2 SYDVKM. Trimming removed 5 bases from V and 8 bases from J; junction bases left unmatched: 5. The CDR3 sequence is CASSEDRGLGYTF. CDR3 sequence (DNA): TGTGCCAGCAGTGAAGACAGGGGGCTAGGCTACACCTTC.

This clonotype was detected many times. The CDR3 loop reads CSAWEGTGAPDEQYF. CDR3 coding DNA: TGCAGTGCTTGGGAAGGGACAGGGGCTCCCGACGAGCAGTACTTC. This chain joins TRBV20-1 and TRBJ2-7; 10 positions match TRBD1. Germline V gene data show CDR1 as DFQATT and CDR2 as SNEGSKA (reference sequence). The ends lost 5 bases at V and 5 bases at J; junction bases unmatched: 12. CDR3 length: 15 amino acids.

This clonotype was seen ten or more times. The genes are TRBV12-3 or TRBV12-4 and TRBJ1-4; TRBD1 matches at 10 bases. The V gene end was trimmed by 5 bases and the J gene end by 6 bases; junction bases not matched to a gene: 6. This CDR3 region has 15 residues. CDR3 sequence: CASSDPGTGDEKLFF. DNA for the CDR3: TGTGCCAGCAGTGACCCCGGGACAGGGGATGAAAAACTGTTTTTT.

This chain connects TRBV20-1 to TRBJ1-5; 9 bases align to TRBD1. Germline CDR1 reads DFQATT; CDR2 reads SNEGSKA (reference sequence). This CDR3 region has 16 residues. The V gene end was trimmed by 3 bases and the J gene end by 4 bases; junction bases not matched to a gene: 10. This CDR3 is CSASDPGTGSNQPQHF. CDR3 bases: TGCAGTGCTAGCGACCCCGGGACAGGGTCGAATCAGCCCCAGCATTTT.

This clonotype was recorded a few times. This chain connects TRBV10-3 to TRBJ1-1; no definite D call. The CDR3 length is 13 residues. The germline CDR1 and CDR2 sequences are ENHRY and SYGVKD. The V gene lost 6 bases and the J gene lost 0 bases, with 8 bases spanning the gap. The CDR3 sequence is CAISPSLNTEAFF. CDR3 DNA: TGTGCCATCAGCCCGTCCTTGAACACTGAAGCTTTCTTT.

As concerns this clonotype: A much larger clonotype is one base distant, so this may be a read error. V usage is TRBV7-6 and J usage is TRBJ2-4; D remains unclear. The CDR3 sequence is 13 residues long. Trimming removed 5 bases from V and 0 bases from J, with 5 bases in between. The germline V gene has CDR1 SGHVS and CDR2 FNYEAQ. The CDR3: CASSASAKNIQYF. The DNA of the CDR3 is TGTGCCAGCAGCGCGTCAGCCAAAAACATTCAGTACTTC.